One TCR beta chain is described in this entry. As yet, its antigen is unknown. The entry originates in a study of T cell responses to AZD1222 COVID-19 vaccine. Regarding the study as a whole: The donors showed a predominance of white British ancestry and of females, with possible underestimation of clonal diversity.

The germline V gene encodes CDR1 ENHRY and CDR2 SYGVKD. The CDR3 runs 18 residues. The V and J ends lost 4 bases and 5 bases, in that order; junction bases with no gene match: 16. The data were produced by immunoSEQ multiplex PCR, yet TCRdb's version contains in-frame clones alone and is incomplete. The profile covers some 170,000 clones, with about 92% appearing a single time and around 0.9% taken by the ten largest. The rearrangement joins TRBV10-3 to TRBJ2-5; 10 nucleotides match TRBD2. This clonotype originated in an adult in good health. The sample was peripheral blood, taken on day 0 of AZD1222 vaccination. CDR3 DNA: TGTGCCATCAGTGGGAGTATACTAGCGGGGCGAGCACGTGAGACCCAGTACTTC. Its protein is CAISGSILAGRARETQYF.